Shown below are 7 T cell receptor beta chains from a single sample sequenced in a study of T cells in Graves' hyperthyroidism and ophthalmopathy. There were TCR beta CDR3 regions amplified from RNA transcripts. The TCR CDR3 was amplified in a first-round RT-PCR using the HTBI primer set. TCRdb reprocessed the multiplex PCR reads with MiXCR, giving one entry per CDR3 protein. The sample lists about 58,000 distinct CDR3 sequences; roughly 49% were seen once. Sequenced material: blood. These receptors all come from a woman under 40 with Graves' ophthalmopathy.

This clonotype came up many times. The chain combines TRBV11-2 with TRBJ2-3, with D tentatively TRBD2 (7 bases). Per germline, CDR1 SGHAT and CDR2 FQNNGV. V was cut by 5 bases and J by 6 bases, with 18 bases left in between. CDR3 size: 15 residues. CDR3 sequence: CASSLGQGGGDTQYF. The DNA of the CDR3 is TGTGCCAGCAGCCTCGGACAAGGGGGGGGGGATACGCAGTATTTT.

J is TRBJ2-1 and V is TRBV7-2; 7 positions match TRBD1. Looked up from germline, CDR1 is SGHTA and CDR2 is FQGNSA. Trimming cost V 2 bases and J 12 bases; bases outside gene matches: 7. CDR3 length equals 13 residues. The CDR3, as DNA: TGTGCCAGCAGCTTAAGTGGGACAGATACGCAGTTCTTC. As protein: CASSLSGTDTQFF.

The gene calls are TRBV29-1 and TRBJ1-1; TRBD1 matches 7 bases. This CDR3 is built from 16 residues. CDR1 is SQVTM and CDR2 is ANQGSEA in the germline V gene. V was clipped by 6 bases and J by 0 bases; unmatched bases: 13. CDR3 protein: CSVGLVPGQLNTEAFF. In nucleotides, the CDR3 is TGCAGCGTGGGCTTAGTCCCGGGACAGTTGAACACTGAAGCTTTCTTT.

This clonotype occurred many times. The CDR3: CASSGTGRLGELFF. In DNA, the CDR3 is TGTGCCAGCAGTGGAACTGGTCGTCTCGGGGAGCTGTTTTTT. The chain joins TRBV25-1 to TRBJ2-2; D is uncertain. From germline, CDR1 is MGHDK and CDR2 SYGVNS. This CDR3 is built from 14 residues. Trimming left V 4 bases short and J 7 bases short, with 13 bases between.

This clonotype has a count of ten or more. This chain joins TRBV28 and TRBJ1-1; a possible D gene is TRBD1 (5 bases). This CDR3 is built from 12 residues. Between the trimmed V and J ends, which lost 10 bases and 0 bases, there was a span of 9 bases. The germline V gene encodes CDR1 MDHEN and CDR2 SYDVKM. The CDR3 bases are TGTGCCATTGACAGCATGAACACTGAAGCTTTCTTT. It yields the protein CAIDSMNTEAFF.

The chain uses TRBV7-9 and TRBJ2-2, with 8 bases that match TRBD1. The CDR3 is 15 residues long. V shed 5 bases, J shed 4 bases, and the junction held 6 bases outside the gene matches. The germline gives CDR1 SEHNR, CDR2 FQNEAQ (reference sequence). The CDR3 region has the DNA TGTGCCAGCAGCCCAGGGGGCGCGGGCACCGGGGAGCTGTTTTTT. Translation: CASSPGGAGTGELFF.

This clonotype was detected only once. The junction does not match germline at one end; this may be a read error. V usage is TRBV10-3 and J usage is TRBJ2-1, with a tentative D call TRBD2 (5 bases). The CDR3 is made up of 12 amino acids. Germline V gene lookup returns CDR1 ENHRY and CDR2 SYGVKD. DNA for the CDR3: TGTGTCATCAGTGAGTCGACTACCCAGCAGTTCTTC. This codes for CVISESTTQQFF.